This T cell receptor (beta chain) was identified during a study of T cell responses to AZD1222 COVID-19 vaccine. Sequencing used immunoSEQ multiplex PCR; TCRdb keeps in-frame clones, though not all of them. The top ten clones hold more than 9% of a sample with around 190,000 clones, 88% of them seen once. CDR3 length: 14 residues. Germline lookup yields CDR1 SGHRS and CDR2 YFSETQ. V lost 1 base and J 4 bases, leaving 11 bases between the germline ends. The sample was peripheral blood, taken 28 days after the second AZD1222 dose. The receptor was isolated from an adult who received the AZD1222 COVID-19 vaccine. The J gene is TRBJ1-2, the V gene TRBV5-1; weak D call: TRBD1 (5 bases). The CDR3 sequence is CASSLMTEPYGYTF. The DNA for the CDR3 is TGCGCCAGCAGCTTGATGACAGAACCCTATGGCTACACCTTC.